The 26 T cell receptor beta chains in this list originate from one sample, sequenced in a study of CD8 T cells in ankylosing spondylitis. Each CDR3 protein is one row after TCRdb ran MiXCR on the 5' RACE reads. Among hundreds of thousands of distinct CDR3 sequences listed, roughly 25% were seen once. The sequenced sample consisted of blood, either unsorted or a sorted T cell fraction (not recorded which). Every receptor here comes from a male donor with ankylosing spondylitis or in good health (not recorded which).

J is TRBJ2-2 and V is TRBV7-8; D gene uncertain. The CDR3 is 15 residues long. Per the germline V gene, CDR1 is SGHVS and CDR2 is FQNEAQ. The germline V and J ends were trimmed by 1 base and 7 bases, with 13 bases remaining between them. This CDR3 is CASSLVAVDIGELFF. Here the CDR3 DNA reads TGTGCCAGCAGCTTAGTTGCGGTCGACATCGGGGAGCTGTTTTTT.

This clonotype was seen repeatedly, ten times or more. The chain has TRBV6-5 and TRBJ1-1; 9 bases align to TRBD1. The CDR3 totals 14 residues. The germline V gene has CDR1 MNHEY and CDR2 SVGAGI. Losses at the gene ends were 0 bases for V and 6 bases for J; bases not matched to a gene: 2. DNA of the CDR3: TGTGCCAGCAGTTACTCGAACAGGGGGCCTGAAGCTTTCTTT. This encodes CASSYSNRGPEAFF.

The sample holds many counts of this clonotype. This chain connects TRBV4-1 to TRBJ2-7; 9 nucleotides align to TRBD2. V lost 1 base to trimming and J lost 6 bases; unmatched junction nucleotides: 7. The CDR3 spans 15 residues. Germline assignment: CDR1 MGHRA and CDR2 YSYEKL. The CDR3 loop reads CASSQALAGVFEQYF. In DNA form, the CDR3 reads TGCGCCAGCAGCCAAGCGTTAGCGGGAGTTTTCGAGCAGTACTTC.

As concerns this clonotype: The limits of the CDR3 on the DNA are not certain, so only TCRdb's listed CDR3 is given. The gene calls are TRBV5-5 and TRBJ2-1; the table assigns TRBD1, which was not confirmed against the DNA. Inclusive of both ends, the CDR3 amounts to 12 amino acids. Germline CDR1 and CDR2: SGHKS and YYEKEE (reference sequence). The CDR3 here is CASSFGTGSKFF.

This clonotype was observed at least ten times. The chain is built from TRBV5-1 and TRBJ1-2; D is uncertain. The CDR3 sequence is 14 residues long. The germline V and J ends were trimmed by 0 bases and 8 bases, with 14 bases remaining between them. The V gene's germline CDR1 is SGHRS and CDR2 YFSETQ. The CDR3 nucleotides read TGCGCCAGCAGCTTGGAACTCACAGATAAGGGCTACACCTTC. It codes for CASSLELTDKGYTF.

This clonotype was detected many times. This chain connects TRBV12-3 or TRBV12-4 to TRBJ2-1; D possibly corresponds to TRBD2 (6 bases). This CDR3 spans 15 amino acids. V was clipped by 5 bases and J by 5 bases, with 16 bases between them. CDR3 DNA: TGTGCCAGCAGTATGGGACTCACCCTTAACAATGAGCAGTTCTTC. Protein product: CASSMGLTLNNEQFF.

This clonotype was seen only a few times. The chain is built from TRBV10-3 and TRBJ2-1, with D unresolved. This CDR3 is 13 amino acids long. V lost 7 bases, J lost 6 bases, and 13 bases lay in between. Germline lookup yields CDR1 ENHRY and CDR2 SYGVKD. CDR3 nucleotide sequence: TGTGCCATCACCCCGGCCGTTTCCAATGAGCAGTTCTTC. It is translated as CAITPAVSNEQFF.

This clonotype has only a few counts. The chain combines TRBV29-1 with TRBJ1-4, with D hard to call. The CDR3 is 14 amino acids. CDR1 and CDR2 from the germline V gene are SQVTM and ANQGSEA. V shed 4 bases and J shed 0 bases, with 9 bases lying between them. The CDR3 DNA reads TGCAGCGTTGGAGCCACAGCAACTAATGAAAAACTGTTTTTT. This encodes CSVGATATNEKLFF.

This clonotype has just a few counts. A much larger clone lies a single base off, so this may be a read error. This chain connects TRBV18 to TRBJ2-7; D not resolved. The CDR3 extends over 13 amino acids. The V gene lost 0 bases and the J gene lost 0 bases, with 3 bases spanning the gap. Germline-derived CDR1 and CDR2 are KGHSH and LQKENI. The CDR3 DNA reads as TGTGCCAGCTCACCACCGAGCTCCTACGAGCAGTACTTC. It encodes CASSPPSSYEQYF.

The count of this clonotype is one. This chain links TRBV20-1 with TRBJ2-3; possibly TRBD1 for D (6 bases). There are 17 residues in the CDR3. Germline-derived CDR1 and CDR2 are DFQATT and SNEGSKA (reference sequence). The V gene lost 6 bases and the J gene lost 0 bases, with 22 bases spanning the gap. CDR3 amino acids: CSATDMVLGGSTDTQYF. The CDR3, as DNA: TGCAGTGCCACCGATATGGTGCTAGGGGGAAGCACAGATACGCAGTATTTT.

This clonotype occurred many times. This sequence joins TRBV12-3 or TRBV12-4 and TRBJ1-5; no clear D gene. The V end lost 6 bases, the J end lost 2 bases, and 14 bases lay between the germline ends. This CDR3 has 15 amino acids. Here the CDR3 DNA reads TGTGCCAGCAGAAGGGAGACCGGTGGCAATCAGCCCCAGCATTTT. Protein sequence: CASRRETGGNQPQHF.

V is TRBV6-1 and J is TRBJ2-1; D gene ambiguous. Germline-derived CDR1 and CDR2 are MNHNS and SASEGT. Trimming pared 3 bases from V and 0 bases from J, leaving 9 bases between. The CDR3 contains 15 residues. The CDR3 DNA is TGTGCCAGCAGTGATATCAGAAGCTCCTACAATGAGCAGTTCTTC. Its protein product is CASSDIRSSYNEQFF.

There are many counts of this clonotype. This chain links TRBV5-1 with TRBJ2-1, with D maybe TRBD2 (5 bases). In germline, CDR1 is SGHRS, CDR2 YFSETQ. The germline V and J ends were trimmed by 0 bases and 2 bases, with 6 bases remaining between them. This CDR3 is 14 amino acids long. CDR3 residues: CASSLGEPYNEQFF. Here the CDR3 DNA reads TGCGCCAGCAGCTTGGGGGAGCCCTACAATGAGCAGTTCTTC.

The sample holds many counts of this clonotype. The J gene is TRBJ2-2, the V gene TRBV12-3 or TRBV12-4; 8 positions agree with TRBD1. The CDR3 loop spans 13 amino acids. V gave up 6 bases and J gave up 6 bases; unmatched junction bases: 3. In nucleotides, the CDR3 is TGTGCCAGCAGGGAACAGGGGGCCGGGGAGCTGTTTTTT. Protein product: CASREQGAGELFF.

This chain connects TRBV12-3 or TRBV12-4 to TRBJ2-5, with 10 bases matching TRBD2. Germline trimming cut 4 bases from V and 5 bases from J; bases unmatched to any gene: 10. The CDR3 extends over 16 amino acids. CDR3 sequence: CASSWTLAGDGETQYF. The CDR3 DNA follows: TGTGCCAGCAGTTGGACGCTAGCGGGAGATGGTGAGACCCAGTACTTC.

This sequence joins TRBV20-1 and TRBJ2-1, with TRBD2 identical over 11 bases. The germline CDR1 and CDR2 sequences are DFQATT and SNEGSKA (reference sequence). The CDR3 has 15 residues. The CDR3 DNA sequence: TGCAGCGCGAGCCATGGTAGCGGGAGGGACAATGAGCAGTTCTTC. Translation: CSASHGSGRDNEQFF.

The gene calls are TRBV29-1 and TRBJ1-1; D not certain. Germline V lookup: CDR1 SQVTM, CDR2 ANQGSEA. CDR3 length: 10 amino acids. V gave up 8 bases and J gave up 4 bases, with 8 bases separating them. CDR3 nucleotide sequence: TGCAGCTTGGGGTCCACTGAAGCTTTCTTT. It is translated as CSLGSTEAFF.

This clonotype was seen a handful of times. This rearrangement joins TRBV7-2 to TRBJ2-6; D is uncertain. Germline CDR1 SGHTA, CDR2 FQGNSA. The CDR3 is 15 residues long. The V end lost 5 bases, the J end lost 3 bases, and 11 bases lay between the germline ends. CDR3: CASSATGGGANVLTF. The DNA for the CDR3 is TGTGCCAGCAGCGCGACGGGTGGTGGGGCCAACGTCCTGACTTTC.

This sequence joins TRBV29-1 and TRBJ1-1; D may be TRBD1 (5 bases). Deletions cut 5 bases from V and 1 base from J, with 17 bases between. The CDR3 has 15 residues. Germline-derived CDR1 and CDR2 are SQVTM and ANQGSEA. Here the CDR3 reads CSVFKSGTKNTEAFF. The CDR3 region has the DNA TGCAGCGTTTTTAAATCCGGGACCAAGAACACTGAAGCTTTCTTT. The whole variable domain, remainder taken from reference TRBV29-1 and TRBJ1-1, is SAVISQKPSRDICQRGTSLTIQCQVDSQVTMMFWYRQQPGQSLTLIATANQGSEATYESGFVIDKFPISRPNLTFSTLTVSNMSPEDSSIYLCSVFKSGTKNTEAFFGQGTRLTVV.

V usage is TRBV14 and J usage is TRBJ2-7; D gene unclear. Trimming shortened V by 6 bases and J by 0 bases, and 12 bases separated the two germline ends. Germline V gene data show CDR1 as SGHDN and CDR2 as FVKESK. The CDR3 length is 14 residues. Here the CDR3 reads CASRRTASSYEQYF. The CDR3 DNA reads as TGTGCCAGCAGAAGGACCGCAAGCTCCTACGAGCAGTACTTC. Drawing the rest from reference TRBV14 and TRBJ2-7, the complete variable domain is EAGVTQFPSHSVIEKGQTVTLRCDPISGHDNLYWYRRVMGKEIKFLLHFVKESKQDESGMPNNRFLAERTGGTYSTLKVQPAELEDSGVYFCASRRTASSYEQYFGPGTRLTVT.

The V and J genes are TRBV20-1 and TRBJ1-4; D unclear. Germline CDR1 is DFQATT and CDR2 is SNEGSKA (reference sequence). V lost 5 bases, J lost 10 bases, and 14 bases lay in between. The CDR3 totals 12 residues. The CDR3 nucleotides read TGCAGTGCTCCCGGAGAGGGTTCAAAACTGTTTTTT. This sequence encodes CSAPGEGSKLFF.

This clonotype was seen ten or more times. The genes are TRBV29-1 and TRBJ2-1, with 10 bases aligning to TRBD1. After removal of 4 bases from V and 6 bases from J, the junction contained 6 bases not matched to a gene. The CDR3 spans 14 residues. Germline CDR1 reads SQVTM; CDR2 reads ANQGSEA. Here the CDR3 reads CSVGWGQGPNEQFF. The CDR3 bases are TGCAGCGTTGGGTGGGGACAGGGGCCCAATGAGCAGTTCTTC.

Concerning this clonotype itself: A much larger clone is a single base away; this may be a read error. The CDR3 DNA is TGTGCCATCAGTGATGTGGCAGTGCCTTGGGCAGGGGACATGAACACTGAAGCTTTATTT. Translated: CAISDVAVPWAGDMNTEALF. The V call is TRBV10-3, the J call TRBJ1-1; tentative D call: TRBD1 (6 bases). This CDR3 comprises 20 residues. Germline CDR1 reads ENHRY; CDR2 reads SYGVKD.

The chain combines TRBV15 with TRBJ2-7; D gene unclear. CDR3 length equals 14 residues. V was cut by 1 base and J by 0 bases, with 7 bases left in between. The germline CDR1 and CDR2 sequences are LNHNV and YYDKDF (reference sequence). CDR3 sequence: CATSRAGSSYEQYF. The DNA of the CDR3 is TGTGCCACCAGCAGAGCCGGAAGCTCCTACGAGCAGTACTTC.

The chain uses TRBV29-1 and TRBJ2-2; the D is unclear. Germline V gene data show CDR1 as SQVTM and CDR2 as ANQGSEA. This CDR3 comprises 13 residues. V lost 8 bases and J lost 0, with 10 bases in between. CDR3 nucleotides: TGCAGCTCTCGGACCACGAACACCGGGGAGCTGTTTTTT. This translates into CSSRTTNTGELFF.

This clonotype was seen repeatedly, ten times or more. The V and J genes are TRBV7-2 and TRBJ2-3; 7 nucleotides agree with TRBD1. The CDR3 is 17 residues long. The germline V gene has CDR1 SGHTA and CDR2 FQGNSA. V was pared by 3 bases and J by 0 bases, with 9 bases of the junction left unmatched. DNA of the CDR3: TGTGCCAGCAGCTTCCGTCTCGGGACAGAGAGCACAGATACGCAGTATTTT. This sequence encodes CASSFRLGTESTDTQYF.